This entry lists 5 T cell receptor beta chains sequenced from one sample in a study of technical replicates of blood from a handful of donors (dated by TCRdb to the late 2010s). Receptor libraries were prepared by the immunoSEQ multiplex PCR assay. The table comes from immuneACCESS by way of TCRdb, which keeps in-frame sequences with V and J called. Part of the clones is missing from these tables; in studies checked, under half for an unresolved V gene and the rest for unknown reasons. This sample has approximately 100,000 clones in its table, and 90% to 97% of those were observed once. The ten largest account for approximately 0.23% of the sample. The sample was T cells isolated from PBMCs. The receptors were sampled from a human donor in good health.

V is TRBV5-4 and J is TRBJ2-1, with D possibly being TRBD2 (6 bases). V dropped 4 bases and J dropped 0 bases, with 11 bases sitting between them. The germline V gene has CDR1 SGHNT and CDR2 YYREEE (reference sequence). This CDR3 has 15 residues. The CDR3 protein is CASSLGLSSYNEQFF. CDR3 sequence (DNA): TGTGCCAGCAGCCTGGGACTGAGCTCCTACAATGAGCAGTTCTTC.

The rearrangement joins TRBV19 to TRBJ2-1; no definite D call. V was trimmed by 2 bases and J by 8 bases, leaving 16 bases between them. Germline values: CDR1 LNHDA, CDR2 SQIVND (reference sequence). The CDR3 has 15 residues. CDR3 sequence: CASSITFRVLDEQFF. The CDR3 nucleotides read TGTGCCAGTAGTATAACGTTCCGGGTGCTGGATGAGCAGTTCTTC.

V usage is TRBV19 and J usage is TRBJ2-5, with D possibly TRBD1 on 7 matching bases. This CDR3 contains 12 residues. Trimming removed 6 bases at V and 10 bases at J, with 15 bases between. The germline V gene encodes CDR1 LNHDA and CDR2 SQIVND (reference sequence). CDR3 region: CASSQGEEGQYF. The DNA of the CDR3 is TGTGCCAGTAGCCAGGGGGAGGAGGGCCAGTACTTC.

The J gene is TRBJ2-2, the V gene TRBV11-2; 8 bases agree with TRBD2. V lost 8 bases to trimming and J lost 4 bases; unmatched junction nucleotides: 9. This CDR3 is 15 amino acids long. The germline gives CDR1 SGHAT, CDR2 FQNNGV. CDR3 residues: CASQSSGGVTGELFF. For the CDR3, the DNA is TGTGCCAGCCAAAGCTCGGGAGGGGTCACCGGGGAGCTGTTTTTT.

This chain joins TRBV5-1 and TRBJ2-7; 9 bases line up with TRBD1. The germline V gene has CDR1 SGHRS and CDR2 YFSETQ. This CDR3 is built from 17 residues. Losses at the gene ends were 4 bases for V and 4 bases for J; bases not matched to a gene: 15. The CDR3 region is CASSKLNPGQGVYEQYF. The CDR3 region has the DNA TGCGCCAGCAGCAAACTAAACCCGGGACAGGGAGTTTACGAGCAGTACTTC.